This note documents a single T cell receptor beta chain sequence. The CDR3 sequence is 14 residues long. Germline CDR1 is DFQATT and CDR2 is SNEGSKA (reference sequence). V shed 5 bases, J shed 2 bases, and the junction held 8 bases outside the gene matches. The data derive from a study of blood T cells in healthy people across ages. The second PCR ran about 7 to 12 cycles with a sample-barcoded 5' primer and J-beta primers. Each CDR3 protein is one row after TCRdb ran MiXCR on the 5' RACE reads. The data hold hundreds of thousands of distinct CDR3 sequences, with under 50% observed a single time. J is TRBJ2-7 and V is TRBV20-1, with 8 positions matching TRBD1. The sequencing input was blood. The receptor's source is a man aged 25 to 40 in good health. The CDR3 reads CSARWTGITYEQYF. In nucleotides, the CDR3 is TGCAGTGCTCGCTGGACAGGGATTACCTACGAGCAGTACTTC.